These 31 T cell receptor beta chains originate from one sample sequenced in a study of CD8+ T cells in alopecia areata. Reverse transcription of extracted RNA yielded cDNA, which provided the sequencing template. Data came from immunoSEQ multiplex PCR; TCRdb stores just in-frame clones and leaves some out. The data show 170,000 or so clones, around 50% seen once. Noted treatment: oral pan-JAK inhibitor, 5-10 mg twice daily. The sequenced sample was CD8+ T cells sorted from blood, obtained at week 24, from a patient treated with tofacitinib. The receptors stem from a human donor with alopecia areata.

The chain recombines TRBV7-8 with TRBJ2-5, with 9 bases fitting TRBD1. V trimming: 5 bases; J trimming: 0 bases; junction bases outside the gene matches: 4. The V gene's germline CDR1 is SGHVS and CDR2 FQNEAQ. CDR3 length: 15 residues. The CDR3 protein is CASSPGTGYQETQYF. The CDR3 region has the DNA TGTGCCAGCAGCCCCGGGACAGGGTACCAAGAGACCCAGTACTTC.

This chain connects TRBV5-1 to TRBJ2-7; 7 bases are a match to TRBD1. V dropped 0 bases and J dropped 6; count of bases not matched to a gene: 3. Germline-derived CDR1 and CDR2 are SGHRS and YFSETQ. The CDR3 contains 13 residues. CDR3: CASSLGQGREQYF. The CDR3 region has the DNA TGCGCCAGCAGCTTGGGACAGGGACGCGAGCAGTACTTC.

This clone was picked up one time. CDR3 sequence reads: CASSFFSGSDNEQFF. CDR3 nucleotides: TGTGCCAGCAGCTTTTTCAGCGGCAGTGACAATGAGCAGTTCTTC. The chain links TRBV7-8 to TRBJ2-1; D might be TRBD2 (5 bases). The germline gives CDR1 SGHVS, CDR2 FQNEAQ. V gave up 3 bases and J gave up 5 bases, with 14 bases separating them. The CDR3 totals 15 residues.

In nucleotides, the CDR3 is TGCGCCAGCAGCTTGGCCGTAGGGAGAGATGAAAAACTGTTTTTT. Translation: CASSLAVGRDEKLFF. The J gene is TRBJ1-4, the V gene TRBV5-1; no clear D gene. This CDR3 has 15 residues. Germline V lookup: CDR1 SGHRS, CDR2 YFSETQ. Trimming pared 0 bases from V and 6 bases from J, leaving 12 bases between.

The genes are TRBV6-5 and TRBJ2-2; no reliable D call. The CDR3 extends over 13 amino acids. Germline V CDR1 and CDR2: MNHEY, SVGAGI. V was shortened by 2 bases and J by 8 bases, with 9 bases between the two germline ends. CDR3 DNA: TGTGCCAGCAGTTACGTTTTAACGGGGGAGCTGTTTTTT. This sequence encodes CASSYVLTGELFF.

The table lists this clone with a few counts. The chain combines TRBV2 with TRBJ2-7, with TRBD1 matching 7 bases. The CDR3 sequence is 12 residues long. The junction had 6 bases not matched to a gene; V was cut back by 6 bases and J by 7 bases. Germline CDR1 and CDR2: SNHLY and FYNNEI. The CDR3 DNA is TGTGCCAGCAGCAGGACAGGTGAAGAGCAGTACTTC. Its translation is CASSRTGEEQYF.

The gene calls are TRBV7-2 and TRBJ2-1; the match to TRBD2 covers 12 bases. Unmatched junction bases numbered 3, after V lost 1 base and J lost 8 bases. This CDR3 is 15 amino acids long. Germline CDR1 SGHTA, CDR2 FQGNSA. The CDR3 nucleotides are TGTGCCAGCAGCTTAGAACTAGCGGGGGGACATGAGCAGTTCTTC. Translating gives CASSLELAGGHEQFF.

V gene TRBV4-1 combines with J gene TRBJ1-1, with D hard to call. The CDR3 has 11 residues. CDR1 and CDR2 (germline): MGHRA, YSYEKL. Trimming removed 6 bases from V and 3 bases from J, with 5 bases in between. CDR3 in amino acids: CASRKDTEAFF. The CDR3 DNA sequence: TGCGCCAGCAGGAAGGACACTGAAGCTTTCTTT.

This chain joins TRBV19 and TRBJ2-1, with D unclear. V was clipped by 2 bases and J by 6 bases, with 8 bases between them. The CDR3 spans 13 residues. CDR1 and CDR2 from the germline V gene are LNHDA and SQIVND (reference sequence). The CDR3 coding sequence is TGTGCCAGTAGTATAAAATCCGGCAATGAGCAGTTCTTC. It translates to CASSIKSGNEQFF.

V usage is TRBV6-1 and J usage is TRBJ2-5; 13 bases are a match to TRBD2. Germline CDR1 and CDR2: MNHNS and SASEGT. The CDR3 is 14 residues long. Trimming cost V 5 bases and J 6 bases; bases outside gene matches: 3. CDR3 nucleotides: TGTGCCAGCAGTCGGACTAGCGGGGGCAAGACCCAGTACTTC. Translated: CASSRTSGGKTQYF.

V usage is TRBV7-9 and J usage is TRBJ1-1, with D uncertain. The V gene's germline CDR1 is SEHNR and CDR2 FQNEAQ (reference sequence). Trimming pared 5 bases from V and 11 bases from J, leaving 12 bases between. CDR3 size: 11 residues. CDR3 loop: CASSPGREAFF. Here the CDR3 DNA reads TGTGCCAGCAGCCCCGGGCGGGAGGCTTTCTTT.

The rearrangement uses TRBV30 and TRBJ2-5, with D possibly matching TRBD2 (5 bases). This CDR3 is built from 13 residues. Germline CDR1 GTSNPN, CDR2 SVGIG (reference sequence). V dropped 2 bases and J dropped 4 bases, with 11 bases sitting between them. CDR3 in DNA: TGTGCCTGGAGTTCTCCTAGCCGAGAGACCCAGTACTTC. Its translation: CAWSSPSRETQYF.

This clone was found a few times. Other DNA sequences from this sample encode an identical CDR3 as well. The chain couples TRBV29-1 to TRBJ1-1; D gene ambiguous. Germline V gene lookup returns CDR1 SQVTM and CDR2 ANQGSEA. The CDR3 contains 12 residues. Trimming removed 1 base from V and 1 base from J, with 4 bases in between. CDR3 loop: CSVEGGNTEAFF. The CDR3 DNA reads TGCAGCGTTGAAGGAGGGAACACTGAAGCTTTCTTT.

A few counts support this clone. The chain couples TRBV5-1 to TRBJ1-1; possible D gene TRBD1, 5 bases. V was shortened by 3 bases and J by 9 bases, with 9 bases between the two germline ends. Germline V CDR1 and CDR2: SGHRS, YFSETQ. This CDR3 spans 11 amino acids. CDR3: CASSSQGKAFF. CDR3 coding DNA: TGCGCCAGCAGCTCCCAGGGTAAAGCTTTCTTT.

This rearrangement joins TRBV2 to TRBJ1-2; unclear D gene. CDR1 and CDR2 (germline): SNHLY, FYNNEI. V lost 8 bases to trimming and J lost 2 bases, with 12 bases between them. The CDR3 has 13 amino acids. Here the CDR3 DNA reads TGTGCCAGCCCAGGAGTGGCAAACTATGGCTACACCTTC. This codes for CASPGVANYGYTF.

This clone appeared a few times. The sample contains more than one DNA sequence encoding this CDR3. The rearrangement joins TRBV9 to TRBJ2-5; possible D gene TRBD2, 5 bases. This CDR3 spans 14 amino acids. The germline V gene has CDR1 SGDLS and CDR2 YYNGEE. V dropped 0 bases and J dropped 2 bases, with 8 bases sitting between them. CDR3 in amino acids: CASSVVPGQETQYF. DNA for the CDR3: TGTGCCAGCAGCGTAGTCCCGGGGCAAGAGACCCAGTACTTC.

The chain has TRBV7-9 and TRBJ1-5, with D unclear. Germline lookup yields CDR1 SEHNR and CDR2 FQNEAQ (reference sequence). The CDR3 runs to 12 residues. The V gene lost 5 bases and the J gene lost 6 bases, with 8 bases spanning the gap. CDR3 nucleotides: TGTGCCAGCAGCCCAGGAGGTCAGCCCCAGCATTTT. Translation gives CASSPGGQPQHF.

The chain carries TRBV27 and TRBJ1-5; D uncertain. The CDR3 spans 15 residues. CDR1 MNHEY and CDR2 SMNVEV come from the germline V gene (reference sequence). Trimming left V 6 bases short and J 1 base short, with 13 bases between. CDR3 DNA: TGTGCCAGCAGCATCGTGATGGAAAGCAATCAGCCCCAGCATTTT. Encoded protein: CASSIVMESNQPQHF.

This clone has a handful of counts. The chain employs TRBV2 and TRBJ1-5, with TRBD1 matching 9 bases. Germline V lookup: CDR1 SNHLY, CDR2 FYNNEI. Trimming at V came to 5 bases and at J to 7 bases, leaving 6 bases not matched to a gene. The CDR3 consists of 14 residues. CDR3 nucleotide sequence: TGTGCCAGCAGTCCACAGGGGGCACGACAGCCCCAGCATTTT. Protein product: CASSPQGARQPQHF.

This clone was counted once. The V call is TRBV28, the J call TRBJ1-2; a possible D gene is TRBD1 (5 bases). Trimming removed 8 bases from V and 7 bases from J, with 11 bases in between. The CDR3 spans 11 residues. Germline V lookup: CDR1 MDHEN, CDR2 SYDVKM. In DNA, the CDR3 is TGTGCCAGCCGGGGGAGCAGTGGCTACACCTTC. This codes for CASRGSSGYTF.

The table lists this clone with a count of one. The chain has TRBV19 and TRBJ2-2, with D perhaps matching TRBD1 or TRBD2 (6 bases each). V was pared by 4 bases and J by 7 bases, with 13 bases between. CDR3 length: 14 residues. Germline CDR1 is LNHDA and CDR2 is SQIVND (reference sequence). The CDR3 here is CASSSGTNIGELFF. CDR3 sequence (DNA): TGTGCCAGTAGTAGCGGGACAAATATCGGGGAGCTGTTTTTT.

The chain carries TRBV15 and TRBJ2-7; TRBD1 aligns across 9 bases. Per germline, CDR1 LNHNV and CDR2 YYDKDF (reference sequence). V shed 4 bases, J shed 6 bases, and the junction held 10 bases outside the gene matches. CDR3 length: 15 residues. The CDR3 spells CATSIYRGLGSEQYF. In DNA form, the CDR3 reads TGTGCCACCAGCATATACAGGGGGCTGGGTAGCGAGCAGTACTTC.

This chain uses TRBV18 with TRBJ2-1; D may be TRBD2 (6 bases). Germline V gene lookup returns CDR1 KGHSH and CDR2 LQKENI. Between the trimmed V and J ends, which lost 5 bases and 7 bases, there was a span of 18 bases. This CDR3 region has 15 residues. The DNA for the CDR3 is TGTGCCAGCTCAACGGGGGAAGGGATACCGAATGAGCAGTTCTTC. Encoded protein: CASSTGEGIPNEQFF.

On this clone: Other DNA sequences in the sample encode the same CDR3. V and J are TRBV29-1 and TRBJ2-7, with D tentatively TRBD2 (5 bases). V lost 6 bases and J lost 0, with 12 bases in between. This CDR3 spans 13 amino acids. In germline, CDR1 is SQVTM, CDR2 ANQGSEA. The CDR3 spells CSVRTGSSYEQYF. As DNA, the CDR3 is TGCAGCGTAAGGACGGGAAGCTCCTACGAGCAGTACTTC.

A few counts support this clone. This chain joins TRBV6-5 and TRBJ1-2; D call uncertain. Trimming took off 5 bases at V and 4 bases at J, with 14 bases between the two ends. The CDR3 runs 14 residues. Germline V CDR1 and CDR2: MNHEY, SVGAGI. The CDR3 nucleotides read TGTGCCAGCAGTACCACCGGGGTGGGCTATGGCTACACCTTC. It encodes CASSTTGVGYGYTF.

In its sample, this clone was seen once. CDR3 loop: CASSGQGVYEQYF. The CDR3 nucleotides read TGTGCCAGCAGTGGACAGGGGGTCTACGAGCAGTACTTC. The V and J genes are TRBV2 and TRBJ2-7; 9 bases fit TRBD1. From germline, CDR1 is SNHLY and CDR2 FYNNEI. With 4 bases clipped from V and 3 bases from J, the junction kept 1 base outside the gene matches. This CDR3 has 13 residues. Full variable domain (remainder filled in from reference TRBV2 and TRBJ2-7): EPEVTQTPSHQVTQMGQEVILRCVPISNHLYFYWYRQILGQKVEFLVSFYNNEISEKSEIFDDQFSVERPDGSNFTLKIRSTKLEDSAMYFCASSGQGVYEQYFGPGTRLTVT.

This chain links TRBV7-9 with TRBJ2-2; 9 nucleotides match TRBD1. V shed 4 bases, J shed 9 bases, and the junction held 9 bases outside the gene matches. The CDR3 extends over 15 amino acids. Germline V gene sequence: CDR1 SEHNR, CDR2 FQNEAQ (reference sequence). Written as DNA, the CDR3 is TGTGCCAGCAGCTCCCGGACAGGGGATGGTCGGGAGCTGTTTTTT. This gives the protein CASSSRTGDGRELFF.

The V and J genes are TRBV5-6 and TRBJ2-2; no clear D. V lost 4 bases, J lost 4 bases, and 11 bases lay in between. CDR1 and CDR2 (germline): SGHDT, YYEEEE. This CDR3 contains 14 residues. For the CDR3, the DNA is TGTGCCAGCAGCCCGGGTTTGAGCACCGGGGAGCTGTTTTTT. Encoded protein: CASSPGLSTGELFF. Looking up the rest from reference TRBV5-6 and TRBJ2-2 gives the full variable domain: DAGVTQSPTHLIKTRGQQVTLRCSPKSGHDTVSWYQQALGQGPQFIFQYYEEEERQRGNFPDRFSGHQFPNYSSELNVNALLLGDSALYLCASSPGLSTGELFFGEGSRLTVL.

Written as DNA, the CDR3 is TGTGCCAGCAGAAACGCAGGGGCTTCCTACAATGAGCAGTTCTTC. Translated, it gives CASRNAGASYNEQFF. The V call is TRBV7-9, the J call TRBJ2-1, with a possible D match to TRBD1 (6 bases). Per the germline V gene, CDR1 is SEHNR and CDR2 is FQNEAQ (reference sequence). V lost 6 bases to trimming and J lost 1 base, with 13 bases between them. This CDR3 contains 15 residues.

J is TRBJ2-7 and V is TRBV4-1, with a possible D match to TRBD1 (5 bases). CDR3 length equals 13 residues. Between the trimmed V and J ends, which lost 1 base and 3 bases, there was a span of 7 bases. Germline CDR1 MGHRA, CDR2 YSYEKL. CDR3 DNA: TGCGCCAGCAGCCAAGGAGACAGCTACGAGCAGTACTTC. It yields the protein CASSQGDSYEQYF.

This clone was seen a handful of times. J is TRBJ2-2 and V is TRBV29-1; D unresolved. This CDR3 comprises 12 residues. CDR1 SQVTM and CDR2 ANQGSEA come from the germline V gene. The ends were cut back, 5 bases at V and 1 base at J, with 5 bases in the middle. The CDR3 loop reads CSVHGNTGELFF. CDR3 in DNA: TGCAGCGTTCATGGGAACACCGGGGAGCTGTTTTTT.